The source of this T cell receptor (beta chain) is a study of blood T cell repertoires in COVID-19. Germline V CDR1 and CDR2: SNHLY, FYNNEI. The CDR3 has 15 amino acids. V gave up 0 bases and J gave up 1 base; unmatched junction bases: 2. Measured with immunoSEQ multiplex PCR; TCRdb has only the in-frame clones, and not every one. The data contain approximately 330,000 clones, over 80% of them singletons. The receptor was isolated from a young man with COVID-19, enrolled during active disease. Sequencing was carried out using peripheral blood. The rearrangement uses TRBV2 and TRBJ1-1, with TRBD1 matching over 7 bases. DNA of the CDR3: TGTGCCAGCAGTGAAGCAGGGGGCGGGAACACTGAAGCTTTCTTT. It specifies CASSEAGGGNTEAFF. The full variable domain, its missing parts supplied by reference TRBV2 and TRBJ1-1, is EPEVTQTPSHQVTQMGQEVILRCVPISNHLYFYWYRQILGQKVEFLVSFYNNEISEKSEIFDDQFSVERPDGSNFTLKIRSTKLEDSAMYFCASSEAGGGNTEAFFGQGTRLTVV.